This entry features one TCR beta chain sequence. The authors ran a second PCR of about 6 to 11 cycles using a sample-barcoded 5' primer and a J-beta primer mix. TCRdb reanalysed the 5' RACE reads using MiXCR and keeps one entry per CDR3 protein. Here the sample spans about 930,000 distinct CDR3 sequences, 25% to 35% being singletons. The sample originates from a study of blood T cells in healthy people across ages. This CDR3 has 13 residues. The germline V gene encodes CDR1 LGHDT and CDR2 YNNKEL (reference sequence). J lost 8 bases, V lost 7 bases, and 6 bases had no gene match. These data were also reused for a study on T cells of mothers and their children. This second study notes: Persistent microchimeric T cell clones were not found at ~100 per million sensitivity.

Sequences were obtained from blood. V usage is TRBV3-1 and J usage is TRBJ2-1; 9 bases match TRBD2. This TCR was sampled from a middle-aged woman in good health. Written as DNA, the CDR3 is TGTGCCAGCAAGGGTAGCGGGAGTTATGAGCAGTTCTTC. Amino acid sequence: CASKGSGSYEQFF.